Listed here is a single T cell receptor beta chain. CDR3 length: 12 residues. V was cut by 4 bases and J by 8 bases, with 9 bases left in between. Germline CDR1 MNHEY, CDR2 SVGEGT. Using immunoSEQ multiplex PCR, the repertoire was profiled, and TCRdb retains in-frame clones only, with some absent. The sample yields about 200,000 clones, about 90% seen once. The sample belongs to a study of blood T cell repertoires in COVID-19. The receptor was derived from a woman aged 25 to 39 who had recovered from COVID-19. The chain carries TRBV6-2 or TRBV6-3 and TRBJ2-1; D perhaps matches TRBD1 (6 bases). The sample taken for sequencing was PBMCs or T cells enriched from blood (not recorded which). The CDR3 DNA reads as TGTGCCAGCAGTTTGGGGGCCGATGAGCAGTTCTTC. Translating gives CASSLGADEQFF.